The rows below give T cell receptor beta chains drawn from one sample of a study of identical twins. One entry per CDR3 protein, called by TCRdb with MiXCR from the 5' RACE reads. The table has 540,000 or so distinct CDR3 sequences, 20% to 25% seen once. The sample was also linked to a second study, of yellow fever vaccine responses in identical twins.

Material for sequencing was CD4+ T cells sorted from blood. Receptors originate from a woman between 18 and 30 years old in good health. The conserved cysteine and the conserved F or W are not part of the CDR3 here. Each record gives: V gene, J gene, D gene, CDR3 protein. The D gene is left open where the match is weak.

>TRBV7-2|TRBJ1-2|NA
ASSSTQGRFGYT
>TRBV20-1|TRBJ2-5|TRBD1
SANRGPLETQY
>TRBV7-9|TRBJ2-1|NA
ASSLGAVSYNEQF
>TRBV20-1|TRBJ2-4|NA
SARDFGFAKNIQY
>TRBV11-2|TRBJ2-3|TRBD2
ASSLWRGGTDTQY
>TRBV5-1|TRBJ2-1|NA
ASSHGGEGPYNEQF
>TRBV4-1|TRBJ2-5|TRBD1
ASSQGSRDRAIETQY
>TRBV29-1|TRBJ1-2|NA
SVEARSNYGYT
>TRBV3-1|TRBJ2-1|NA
ASSQAQRVNEQF
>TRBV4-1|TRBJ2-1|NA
ASSQEEGREQF
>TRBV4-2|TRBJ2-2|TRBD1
ASSQVDRDTGELF
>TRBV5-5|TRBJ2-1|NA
ASSFGGTAYNEQF
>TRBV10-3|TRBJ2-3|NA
AINGGITDTQY
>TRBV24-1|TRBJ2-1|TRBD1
ATSDTDRGGNEQF
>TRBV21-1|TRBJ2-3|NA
ASRLVPTDTQY
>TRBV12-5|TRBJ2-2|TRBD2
ASGPPTLAGAATGELF
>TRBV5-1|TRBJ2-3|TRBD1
ASSLWTGNTDTQY
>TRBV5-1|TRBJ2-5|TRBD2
ASSSEREWGETQY
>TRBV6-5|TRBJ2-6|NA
ASSYSTAGSGANVLT
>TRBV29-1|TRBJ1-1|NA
SVDYLDAEAF
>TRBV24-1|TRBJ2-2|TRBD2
ATSDPLSGGAIGELF
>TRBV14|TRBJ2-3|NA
ASSRRWGSSTDTQY
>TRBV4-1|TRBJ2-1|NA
ASSQAGRRNEQF
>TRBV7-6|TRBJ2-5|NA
ASSHGTEETQY
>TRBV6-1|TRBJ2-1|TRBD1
ASRPGTGAYNEQF
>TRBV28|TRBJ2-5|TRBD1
ASSTRQGVIQETQY